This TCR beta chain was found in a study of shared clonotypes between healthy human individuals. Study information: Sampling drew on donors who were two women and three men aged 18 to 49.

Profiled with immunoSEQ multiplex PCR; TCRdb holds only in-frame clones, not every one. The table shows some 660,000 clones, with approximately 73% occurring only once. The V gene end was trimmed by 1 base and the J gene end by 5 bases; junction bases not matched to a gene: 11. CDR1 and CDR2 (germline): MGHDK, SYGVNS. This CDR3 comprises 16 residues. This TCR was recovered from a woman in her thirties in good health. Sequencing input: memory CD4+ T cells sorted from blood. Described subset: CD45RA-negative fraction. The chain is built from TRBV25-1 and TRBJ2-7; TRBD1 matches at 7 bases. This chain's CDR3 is CASSESGGGGGHEQYF. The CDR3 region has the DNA TGTGCCAGCAGTGAATCAGGGGGTGGCGGCGGCCACGAGCAGTACTTC.